This T cell receptor beta chain was documented in a study of cytomegalovirus exposure and HLA in healthy donors. Study background: Around 81% of a few hundred genotyped donors fell in the Caucasian-associated ancestry cluster.

This clone came up once. PCR primers comprised 60 Vbeta and 13 Jbeta primers. Produced via immunoSEQ multiplex PCR; TCRdb's table is partial and in-frame only. The sample lists 150,000 to 200,000 clones, more than 75% occurring once. This CDR3 region has 17 residues. The ends lost 4 bases at V and 12 bases at J; junction bases unmatched: 15. CDR1 is MDHEN, CDR2 SYDVKM, per germline. The chain joins TRBV28 to TRBJ2-1; 13 nucleotides align to TRBD2. Specimen: PBMCs. The source is a man in his forties in good health and CMV-seropositive. The DNA of the CDR3 is TGTGCCAGCAGTTCTGGACTAGCGGGAGTCACTGGGCAGGGGCAGTTCTTC. This sequence encodes CASSSGLAGVTGQGQFF.